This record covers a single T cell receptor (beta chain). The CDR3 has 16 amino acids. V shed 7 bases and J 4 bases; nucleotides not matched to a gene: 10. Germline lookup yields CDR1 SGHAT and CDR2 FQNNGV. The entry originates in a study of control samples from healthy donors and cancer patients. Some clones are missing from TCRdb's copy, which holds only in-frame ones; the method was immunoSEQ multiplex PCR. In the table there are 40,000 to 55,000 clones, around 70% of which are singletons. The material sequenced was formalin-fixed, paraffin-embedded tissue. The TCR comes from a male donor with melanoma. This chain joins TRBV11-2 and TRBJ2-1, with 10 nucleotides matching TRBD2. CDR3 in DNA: TGTGCCAGCAACTCCGCCCCTAGCGGGAGATACAATGAGCAGTTCTTC. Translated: CASNSAPSGRYNEQFF.